This T cell receptor beta chain was obtained from a study of spatial heterogeneity in lung cancer. Overall study context: For the average unique TCR and UMI combination, more than 9.5 occurrences appeared in raw reads.

In TCRdb, the 5' RACE reads were re-called with MiXCR into one record per CDR3 protein. The sample includes tens of thousands of distinct CDR3 sequences, roughly 12% seen only once; the top ten take roughly 4.5%. CDR3 size: 15 residues. With V trimmed by 6 bases and J by 4 bases, 7 bases remained unmatched. CDR1 and CDR2 from the germline V gene are SGDLS and YYNGEE. Documented time point: sample taken at primary tumor resection. Whole RNA came from tumor, nontumor lung or frozen PBMC and was sequenced without being sorted. The donors were approximately 65 patients with non-small cell lung cancer that was early-stage and untreated.

The sequence came from a male donor with early-stage non-small cell lung cancer. This chain connects TRBV9 to TRBJ2-2; 9 nucleotides match TRBD1. Sequences were derived from PBMCs, sampled at surgery. The CDR3 spells CASTRGTGSTGELFF. The CDR3 bases are TGTGCCAGCACCCGTGGGACAGGGTCCACCGGGGAGCTGTTTTTT.